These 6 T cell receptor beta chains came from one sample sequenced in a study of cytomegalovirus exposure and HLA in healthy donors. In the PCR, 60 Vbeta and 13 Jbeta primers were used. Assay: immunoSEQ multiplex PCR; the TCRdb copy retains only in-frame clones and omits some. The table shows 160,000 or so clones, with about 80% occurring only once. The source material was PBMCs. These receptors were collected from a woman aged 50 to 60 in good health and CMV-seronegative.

The CDR3 DNA sequence: TGTGCCAGCAGCCGTGGGCCCGGGACTAGCGGGAGTCAGGATGAGCAGTTCTTC. Translated, it gives CASSRGPGTSGSQDEQFF. V is TRBV11-3 and J is TRBJ2-1; the match to TRBD2 covers 14 bases. After removal of 5 bases from V and 8 bases from J, the junction contained 14 bases not matched to a gene. There are 18 residues in the CDR3. The germline CDR1 and CDR2 sequences are SGHNT and YENEEA.

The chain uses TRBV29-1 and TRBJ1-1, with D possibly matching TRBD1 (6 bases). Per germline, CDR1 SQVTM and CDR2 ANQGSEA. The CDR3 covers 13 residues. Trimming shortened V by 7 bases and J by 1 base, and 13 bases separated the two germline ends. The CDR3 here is CSGSEQGNTEAFF. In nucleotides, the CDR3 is TGCAGCGGGTCAGAACAGGGGAACACTGAAGCTTTCTTT.

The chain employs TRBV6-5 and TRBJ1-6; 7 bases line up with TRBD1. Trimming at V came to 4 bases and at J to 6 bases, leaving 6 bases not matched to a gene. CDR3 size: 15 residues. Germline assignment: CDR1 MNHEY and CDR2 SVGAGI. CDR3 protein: CASSFGYRGNSPLHF. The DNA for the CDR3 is TGTGCCAGCAGTTTTGGGTACAGGGGTAATTCACCCCTCCACTTT.

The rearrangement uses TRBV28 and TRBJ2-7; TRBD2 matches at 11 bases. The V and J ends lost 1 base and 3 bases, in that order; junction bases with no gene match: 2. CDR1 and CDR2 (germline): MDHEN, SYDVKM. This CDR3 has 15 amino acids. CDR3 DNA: TGTGCCAGCAGTTTATATGGACTAGCGGGCTACGAGCAGTACTTC. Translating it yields CASSLYGLAGYEQYF. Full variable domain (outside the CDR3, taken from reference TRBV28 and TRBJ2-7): DVKVTQSSRYLVKRTGEKVFLECVQDMDHENMFWYRQDPGLGLRLIYFSYDVKMKEKGDIPEGYSVSREKKERFSLILESASTNQTSMYLCASSLYGLAGYEQYFGPGTRLTVT.

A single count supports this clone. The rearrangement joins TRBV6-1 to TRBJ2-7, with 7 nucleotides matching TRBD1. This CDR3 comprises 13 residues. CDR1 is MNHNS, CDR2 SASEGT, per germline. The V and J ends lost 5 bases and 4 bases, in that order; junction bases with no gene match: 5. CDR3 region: CASSLHRGYEQYF. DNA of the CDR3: TGTGCCAGCAGTCTCCACAGGGGTTACGAGCAGTACTTC.

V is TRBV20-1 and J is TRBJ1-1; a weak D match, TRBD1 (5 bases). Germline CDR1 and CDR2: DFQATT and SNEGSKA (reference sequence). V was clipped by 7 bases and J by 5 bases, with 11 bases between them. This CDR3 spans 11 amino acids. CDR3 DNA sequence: TGCAGTGATGGGAGGGGAACTGAAGCTTTCTTT. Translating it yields CSDGRGTEAFF.